These 21 T cell receptor beta chains originate from one sample sequenced in a study of blood T cell repertoires in COVID-19. Sequencing was performed with immunoSEQ multiplex PCR; in TCRdb, only in-frame clones are kept and a portion is missing. The table records roughly 100,000 clones, more than 90% of them present only once. Material: peripheral blood. The origin of the receptors is a man in his late teens or twenties with acute or convalescent COVID-19.

The CDR3 loop is CASSLGSRGNEAFF. The DNA for the CDR3 is TGCGCCAGCAGCTTGGGGTCCAGGGGTAATGAAGCTTTCTTT. The genes are TRBV5-1 and TRBJ1-1; D may be TRBD1 (6 bases). This CDR3 has 14 amino acids. V was pared by 0 bases and J by 7 bases, with 13 bases between. Germline V gene sequence: CDR1 SGHRS, CDR2 YFSETQ.

This chain links TRBV5-1 with TRBJ1-6; D remains ambiguous. The CDR3 has 12 amino acids. Germline CDR1 and CDR2: SGHRS and YFSETQ. V was trimmed by 0 bases and J by 9 bases, leaving 4 bases between them. The CDR3, as DNA: TGCGCCAGCAGCTTGGAGAGTTCACCCCTCCACTTT. The encoded protein is CASSLESSPLHF.

The rearrangement links TRBV19 to TRBJ1-3; a weak D match, TRBD1 (5 bases). Trimming cost V 5 bases and J 1 base, with 12 bases left between them. Germline CDR1 is LNHDA and CDR2 is SQIVND (reference sequence). The CDR3 is made up of 15 amino acids. This chain's CDR3 is CASSAATDSGNTIYF. The CDR3 DNA is TGTGCCAGTAGTGCAGCGACAGATTCTGGAAACACCATATATTTT. Full variable domain (outside the CDR3, taken from reference TRBV19 and TRBJ1-3): DGGITQSPKYLFRKEGQNVTLSCEQNLNHDAMYWYRQDPGQGLRLIYYSQIVNDFQKGDIAEGYSVSREKKESFPLTVTSAQKNPTAFYLCASSAATDSGNTIYFGEGSWLTVV.

The rearrangement joins TRBV7-8 to TRBJ1-1, with D uncertain. CDR3 length equals 14 residues. CDR1 is SGHVS, CDR2 FQNEAQ, per germline. Deletions cut 6 bases from V and 0 bases from J, with 11 bases between. The CDR3 DNA is TGTGCCAGCAGTCCGCGACTACTGAACACTGAAGCTTTCTTT. Translated: CASSPRLLNTEAFF.

The chain couples TRBV7-2 to TRBJ2-5, with 8 bases identical to TRBD2. The CDR3 runs 18 residues. After removal of 5 bases from V and 1 base from J, the junction contained 15 bases not matched to a gene. Germline assignment: CDR1 SGHTA and CDR2 FQGNSA. CDR3 sequence reads: CASSPLGYGGGPQETQYF. The CDR3 DNA sequence: TGTGCCAGCAGCCCATTAGGGTACGGCGGGGGGCCCCAAGAGACCCAGTACTTC.

This chain connects TRBV30 to TRBJ1-2; weak D call: TRBD1 (5 bases). Per the germline V gene, CDR1 is GTSNPN and CDR2 is SVGIG (reference sequence). The ends were cut back, 2 bases at V and 2 bases at J, with 12 bases in the middle. The CDR3 is 14 residues long. Written as DNA, the CDR3 is TGTGCCTGGAGTTCCGGGGGAGAAAACTATGGCTACACCTTC. This codes for CAWSSGGENYGYTF.

V gene TRBV12-3 or TRBV12-4 combines with J gene TRBJ1-5; 9 bases are a match to TRBD1. The CDR3 runs to 13 residues. Trimming took 6 bases from V and 5 from J; bases not matched to a gene: 2. The DNA for the CDR3 is TGTGCCAGCAGCAGGGACAGGGATCAGCCCCAGCATTTT. It codes for CASSRDRDQPQHF.

This clone appeared a single time. The chain is built from TRBV4-1 and TRBJ1-5, with 7 bases identical to TRBD1. The junction had 8 bases not matched to a gene; V was cut back by 0 bases and J by 9 bases. The V gene's germline CDR1 is MGHRA and CDR2 YSYEKL. This CDR3 is built from 15 residues. CDR3 nucleotides: TGCGCCAGCAGCCAAGATGAGGGGGCCCCATCGCCCCAGCATTTT. Its protein is CASSQDEGAPSPQHF.

Turning to this clone: At the DNA level, this CDR3 is encoded by other sequences in the same sample as well. The chain is built from TRBV2 and TRBJ1-5; no clear D. There are 12 residues in the CDR3. The germline CDR1 and CDR2 sequences are SNHLY and FYNNEI. V dropped 6 bases and J dropped 4 bases, with 7 bases sitting between them. Written as DNA, the CDR3 is TGTGCCAGCAGCGGGAGGAATCAGCCCCAGCATTTT. It codes for CASSGRNQPQHF.

This chain uses TRBV7-2 with TRBJ1-2, with 10 positions matching TRBD1. Germline V gene lookup returns CDR1 SGHTA and CDR2 FQGNSA. Trimming removed 1 base from V and 5 bases from J; junction bases left unmatched: 4. The CDR3 loop spans 15 amino acids. The CDR3: CASSLETGGAYGYTF. The CDR3 nucleotides read TGTGCCAGCAGCTTAGAGACAGGGGGCGCATATGGCTACACCTTC.

The V and J genes are TRBV9 and TRBJ1-4; 7 bases fit TRBD1. The J segment lost 2 bases and the V segment lost 3 bases, leaving 13 bases of the junction unmatched. Germline CDR1 reads SGDLS; CDR2 reads YYNGEE. The CDR3 length is 18 residues. Here the CDR3 reads CASSARGTSYPTNEKLFF. The CDR3 coding sequence is TGTGCCAGCAGCGCCAGGGGGACCTCGTATCCCACTAATGAAAAACTGTTTTTT.

This rearrangement joins TRBV5-1 to TRBJ2-5, with a possible D match to TRBD1 (6 bases). Deletions cut 1 base from V and 5 bases from J, with 9 bases between. This CDR3 has 13 amino acids. Per the germline V gene, CDR1 is SGHRS and CDR2 is YFSETQ. CDR3 loop: CASSLTGPETQYF. The CDR3 nucleotides read TGCGCCAGCAGCTTGACAGGGCCCGAGACCCAGTACTTC.

For this clone: Other DNA sequences in this sample translate to the same CDR3. This rearrangement joins TRBV2 to TRBJ1-5, with TRBD1 as a possible D gene (5 bases). V was trimmed by 6 bases and J by 4 bases, leaving 7 bases between them. Germline assignment: CDR1 SNHLY and CDR2 FYNNEI. This CDR3 has 12 amino acids. CDR3 coding DNA: TGTGCCAGCAGCCAGGGAAATCAGCCCCAGCATTTT. This encodes CASSQGNQPQHF.

J is TRBJ2-5 and V is TRBV7-6; 7 positions agree with TRBD2. CDR3 length equals 14 residues. The V gene's germline CDR1 is SGHVS and CDR2 FNYEAQ. J gave up 5 bases and V 5 bases, and 8 bases lay outside the gene matches. CDR3 bases: TGTGCCAGCAGCACGAGGGGAGGGACGGAGACCCAGTACTTC. Translated: CASSTRGGTETQYF.

The chain links TRBV6-6 to TRBJ2-1; a possible D gene is TRBD2 (6 bases). The CDR3 is 11 residues long. Germline V CDR1 and CDR2: MNHNY, SVGAGI (reference sequence). Trimming cost V 3 bases and J 10 bases, with 7 bases left between them. The CDR3 DNA follows: TGTGCCAGCAGTTATAGCGGAGAGCAGTTCTTC. It specifies CASSYSGEQFF.

The chain combines TRBV9 with TRBJ2-5; 8 bases fit TRBD2. Germline assignment: CDR1 SGDLS and CDR2 YYNGEE. The CDR3 consists of 14 residues. The junction had 5 bases not matched to a gene; V was cut back by 3 bases and J by 4 bases. CDR3 bases: TGTGCCAGCAGCGCCGGGAGGGGCTCAGAGACCCAGTACTTC. It encodes CASSAGRGSETQYF.

The rearrangement joins TRBV27 to TRBJ1-6; D call uncertain. The V gene's germline CDR1 is MNHEY and CDR2 SMNVEV (reference sequence). The CDR3 extends over 14 amino acids. V gave up 5 bases and J gave up 8 bases, with 13 bases separating them. This CDR3 reads CASSPYRVDSPLHF. The CDR3 DNA reads TGTGCCAGCAGTCCTTATCGTGTCGATTCACCCCTCCACTTT.

V and J are TRBV19 and TRBJ1-4; 10 nucleotides match TRBD1. Losses at the gene ends were 4 bases for V and 8 bases for J; bases not matched to a gene: 13. This CDR3 is built from 17 residues. Germline-derived CDR1 and CDR2 are LNHDA and SQIVND (reference sequence). CDR3 in amino acids: CASSTSGGTGVGEKLFF. The DNA of the CDR3 is TGTGCCAGTAGTACAAGCGGAGGGACAGGGGTAGGGGAAAAACTGTTTTTT.

V and J are TRBV7-6 and TRBJ2-2; the D gene is possibly TRBD1 (5 bases). This CDR3 region has 16 residues. The germline gives CDR1 SGHVS, CDR2 FNYEAQ. Trimming took 0 bases from V and 2 from J, leaving 10 bases between them. As DNA, the CDR3 is TGTGCCAGCAGCTTAGCGACCGGACACAACACCGGGGAGCTGTTTTTT. Its protein product is CASSLATGHNTGELFF.

The rearrangement uses TRBV4-1 and TRBJ2-3, with D tentatively TRBD1 (5 bases). This CDR3 spans 14 amino acids. CDR1 is MGHRA, CDR2 YSYEKL, per germline. V lost 0 bases to trimming and J lost 5 bases, with 9 bases between them. The CDR3 protein is CASSQEQGVDTQYF. For the CDR3, the DNA is TGCGCCAGCAGCCAAGAGCAGGGTGTAGATACGCAGTATTTT.

The CDR3 coding sequence is TGCGCCAGCAGCCAAGATGTAGGAGCTTCCACAGATACGCAGTATTTT. Protein sequence: CASSQDVGASTDTQYF. V and J are TRBV4-1 and TRBJ2-3, with no clear D. The CDR3 consists of 16 residues. Germline V lookup: CDR1 MGHRA, CDR2 YSYEKL. Trimming shortened V by 0 bases and J by 2 bases, and 12 bases separated the two germline ends.